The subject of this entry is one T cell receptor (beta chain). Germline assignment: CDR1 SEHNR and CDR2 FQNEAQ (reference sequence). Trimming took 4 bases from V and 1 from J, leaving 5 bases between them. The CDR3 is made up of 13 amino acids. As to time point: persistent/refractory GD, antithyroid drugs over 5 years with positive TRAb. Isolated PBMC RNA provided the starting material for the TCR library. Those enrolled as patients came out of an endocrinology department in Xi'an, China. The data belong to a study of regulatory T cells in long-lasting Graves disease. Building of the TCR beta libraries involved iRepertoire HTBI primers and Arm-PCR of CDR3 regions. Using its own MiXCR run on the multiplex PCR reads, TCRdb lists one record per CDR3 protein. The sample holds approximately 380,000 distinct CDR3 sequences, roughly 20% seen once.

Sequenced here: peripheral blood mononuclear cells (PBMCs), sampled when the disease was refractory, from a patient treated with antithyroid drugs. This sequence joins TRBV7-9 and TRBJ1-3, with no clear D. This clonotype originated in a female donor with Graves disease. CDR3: CASSSRSGNTIYF. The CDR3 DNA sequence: TGTGCCAGCAGCTCCCGATCTGGAAACACCATATATTTT.